The clone carrying this T cell receptor (beta chain) has at least ten counts. The source of the sample is a study of T cells in Graves' hyperthyroidism and ophthalmopathy. There are 16 residues in the CDR3. CDR1 and CDR2 from the germline V gene are MNHNS and SASEGT. Germline trimming cut 5 bases from V and 8 bases from J; bases unmatched to any gene: 12. Authors of the study amplified TCR beta CDR3 regions from RNA transcripts. The primer set for the first-round RT-PCR of the TCR CDR3 was HTBI. TCRdb redid the calling of the multiplex PCR reads with MiXCR, one entry per CDR3 protein. In the table there are 250,000 or so distinct CDR3 sequences, about 15% of which are singletons.

The V call is TRBV6-1, the J call TRBJ1-6; 7 bases fit TRBD1. Input material: blood. The origin of this receptor is a woman under 30 with Graves' ophthalmopathy. CDR3 nucleotides: TGTGCCAGCAGTTGGTCGGGACAGCGAAGAGATTCACCCCTCCACTTT. This gives the protein CASSWSGQRRDSPLHF.